This T cell receptor (beta chain) comes out of a study of PD-1 blockade in mismatch repair-deficient tumors (dated by TCRdb to the late 2010s). For context, the study as a whole: Between September 2013 and late 2016, the trial enrolled 86 consecutive patients with roughly twelve types of mismatch repair-deficient cancer, all of whom had received prior treatment and were progressing. Deep sequencing of TCR CDR3 regions was used to track tumor-associated T cell clones in peripheral blood of patients responding to PD-1 blockade. The study at large found these results: Tumor-resident clones, often undetectable in blood before treatment, expanded rapidly after pembrolizumab and then contracted, generally before radiologic responses.

The CDR3 covers 13 residues, taking in both the cysteine and the phenylalanine. Only the CDR3 part of the read is kept: 39 bases, read in frame from the first base. The germline V gene specifies SGDLS as CDR1 and YYNGEE as CDR2. Trimming at the junction amounts to 0 bases on V and 3 bases on J, and the germline ends lie 7 bases apart. As for this clone: Its antigen is unknown. The input lacks base qualities; no much larger clone sits a single base away.

The library came from the immunoSEQ multiplex PCR assay. TCRdb carries this immuneACCESS record with in-frame sequences only. Its versions omit some clonotypes, under half of them owing to an unresolved V gene in the studies checked, with the rest unexplained. The sample has approximately 40,000 clones on record, roughly 83% of them singletons. In total, the top ten clones hold roughly 22% of the sample. For every enrolled patient, mismatch repair deficiency was confirmed by either polymerase chain reaction or immunohistochemistry. TCR sequencing was performed for three patients who responded to pembrolizumab therapy. The phase II trial prospectively evaluated PD-1 blockade with pembrolizumab in advanced mismatch repair-deficient cancers, independent of tissue of origin. Serial peripheral blood T cell samples were collected before and at multiple times after starting PD-1 blockade. Blood sampling times were expressed in weeks after the first pembrolizumab dose.

The chain uses TRBV9 and TRBJ2-7; matching of 5 bases hints at TRBD2 as the D gene. Sequences were derived from peripheral blood, sampled 4 weeks after starting pembrolizumab. This clonotype was sampled from an adult with mismatch repair-deficient cancer. The sequenced DNA: TGTGCCAGCAGCGTAGGGGAGCTCTACGAGCAGTACTTC. It translates as CASSVGELYEQYF. Where the CDR3 stops, the reference TRBV9 and TRBJ2-7 genes take over; the full variable domain is DSGVTQTPKHLITATGQRVTLRCSPRSGDLSVYWYQQSLDQGLQFLIQYYNGEERAKGNILERFSAQQFPDLHSELNLSSLELGDSALYFCASSVGELYEQYFGPGTRLTVT.